The clone carrying this TCR beta chain was counted only a few times. Its matching antigen is unknown. Vbeta (60) and Jbeta (13) primers were used in the PCR. The assay was immunoSEQ multiplex PCR, and TCRdb's table has in-frame clones only and misses some. The profile shows approximately 110,000 clones, 65% to 75% of them singletons. The entry originates in a study of cytomegalovirus exposure and HLA in healthy donors. The overall study: Early released data had roughly 81 million unique TCRs, all coming from HLA-typed donors. The study's findings and limits: TCR beta chains numbering more than 150 were designated cytomegalovirus-associated.

Healthy bone marrow donors supplied every sample. Input material: PBMCs. This clonotype was sampled from a man under 40 in good health and CMV-seropositive.

The CDR3 reads CASSRTGAREKLFF. The CDR3, as DNA: TGTGCCAGCAGCCGGACAGGGGCTCGGGAAAAACTGTTTTTT. The genes are TRBV6-5 and TRBJ1-4; 9 bases agree with TRBD1. The J segment lost 8 bases and the V segment lost 6 bases, leaving 7 bases of the junction unmatched. The CDR3 is made up of 14 amino acids. The germline V gene has CDR1 MNHEY and CDR2 SVGAGI.